These 13 T cell receptor beta chains originate from one sample sequenced in a study of blood T cell repertoires in COVID-19. Method: immunoSEQ multiplex PCR; TCRdb's copy keeps in-frame clones and lacks some. The sample yields around 21,000 clones, less than 90% seen once. Sample: peripheral blood. The receptors here all came from a man aged 35 to 55 with acute or convalescent COVID-19.

This CDR3 is CASNRGTMNTEAFF. The CDR3 nucleotides are TGTGCCAGCAACAGGGGAACCATGAACACTGAAGCTTTCTTT. V usage is TRBV5-6 and J usage is TRBJ1-1; 7 positions agree with TRBD1. This CDR3 region has 14 residues. The germline V gene encodes CDR1 SGHDT and CDR2 YYEEEE. V shed 6 bases and J 0 bases; nucleotides not matched to a gene: 5.

The V and J genes are TRBV14 and TRBJ2-1, with a tentative D call TRBD1 (5 bases). Germline V gene lookup returns CDR1 SGHDN and CDR2 FVKESK. V was trimmed by 4 bases and J by 6 bases, leaving 16 bases between them. The CDR3 runs 15 residues. CDR3: CASSRQAGMGNEQFF. Here the CDR3 DNA reads TGTGCCAGCAGCCGTCAGGCAGGGATGGGCAATGAGCAGTTCTTC.

V is TRBV6-5 and J is TRBJ1-1; no definite D call. Between the trimmed V and J ends, which lost 10 bases and 2 bases, there was a span of 20 bases. The CDR3 loop spans 15 amino acids. Germline V gives CDR1 MNHEY, CDR2 SVGAGI. CDR3 in amino acids: CATLLGARPNTEAFF. The DNA for the CDR3 is TGTGCCACCCTATTGGGAGCTCGACCAAACACTGAAGCTTTCTTT.

The chain uses TRBV5-5 and TRBJ2-1, with 8 bases identical to TRBD2. J gave up 7 bases and V 4 bases, and 16 bases lay outside the gene matches. The germline V gene encodes CDR1 SGHKS and CDR2 YYEKEE (reference sequence). CDR3 size: 17 residues. CDR3 bases: TGTGCCAGCAGCCCATCCTCCTCGGGGGGGGCCAGGAATGAGCAGTTCTTC. Protein product: CASSPSSSGGARNEQFF.

DNA of the CDR3: TGTGCCAGCAAGAGAAGCGGGGGAGGGAGACTTAACACTGAAGCTTTCTTT. It translates to CASKRSGGGRLNTEAFF. V gene TRBV21-1 combines with J gene TRBJ1-1. TRBV21-1 constitutes a pseudogene. The CDR3 covers 17 residues.

The chain links TRBV5-1 to TRBJ1-5; no reliable D call. The CDR3 spans 14 residues. Germline assignment: CDR1 SGHRS and CDR2 YFSETQ. V lost 0 bases and J lost 3, with 7 bases in between. CDR3 bases: TGCGCCAGCAGCTTGGAGCTCATCAATCAGCCCCAGCATTTT. Its translation is CASSLELINQPQHF.

Sample share makes this clone medium-sized. The V gene is TRBV5-1, the J gene TRBJ2-7; the D is unclear. The germline CDR1 and CDR2 sequences are SGHRS and YFSETQ. The CDR3 sequence is 13 residues long. The V gene lost 1 base and the J gene lost 0 bases, with 5 bases spanning the gap. The CDR3 nucleotides are TGCGCCAGCAGCTTGCTCCCCTCCTACGAGCAGTACTTC. This sequence encodes CASSLLPSYEQYF.

The CDR3 sequence: CASSVGTSLDNEQFF. In nucleotides, the CDR3 is TGTGCCAGCAGCGTCGGGACTAGCCTAGACAATGAGCAGTTCTTC. The chain has TRBV7-2 and TRBJ2-1; TRBD2 matches 9 bases. The germline CDR1 and CDR2 sequences are SGHTA and FQGNSA. Trimming cost V 5 bases and J 5 bases; bases outside gene matches: 7. CDR3 length: 15 residues.

The chain links TRBV3-1 (or the pseudogene TRBV3-2) to TRBJ1-5; TRBD1 agrees at 10 bases. This CDR3 is 15 amino acids long. Germline-derived CDR1 and CDR2 are LGHDT and YNNKEL (reference sequence). V lost 5 bases, J lost 2 bases, and 3 bases stayed unmatched. CDR3 sequence: CASSTGTGGNQPQHF. CDR3 in DNA: TGTGCCAGCAGCACTGGGACAGGGGGCAATCAGCCCCAGCATTTT.

The J gene is TRBJ2-7, the V gene TRBV5-1, with TRBD1 matching over 9 bases. This CDR3 is built from 15 residues. Per the germline V gene, CDR1 is SGHRS and CDR2 is YFSETQ. V shed 1 base, J shed 2 bases, and the junction held 4 bases outside the gene matches. CDR3 nucleotides: TGCGCCAGCAGCTTGAGGACAGGGGTAACCTACGAGCAGTACTTC. Translating it yields CASSLRTGVTYEQYF.

V is TRBV7-6 and J is TRBJ1-3; D is uncertain. The germline V gene encodes CDR1 SGHVS and CDR2 FNYEAQ. The CDR3 loop spans 16 amino acids. V was pared by 1 base and J by 6 bases, with 16 bases between. The CDR3 coding sequence is TGTGCCAGCAGCTTAGTCTCGGCACCGCAGGCAAACACCATATATTTT. Encoded protein: CASSLVSAPQANTIYF.

The chain is built from TRBV7-9 and TRBJ1-2, with 12 nucleotides matching TRBD1. The CDR3 extends over 16 amino acids. Germline loops: CDR1 SEHNR, CDR2 FQNEAQ (reference sequence). Germline trimming cut 1 base from V and 7 bases from J; bases unmatched to any gene: 7. The chain's CDR3 is CASSLGSGQGASGYTF. Here the CDR3 DNA reads TGTGCCAGCAGCTTAGGTTCGGGACAGGGGGCGAGTGGCTACACCTTC.

The chain uses TRBV2 and TRBJ1-1; D ambiguous. V was trimmed by 2 bases and J by 5 bases, leaving 9 bases between them. The CDR3 runs 13 residues. Germline loops: CDR1 SNHLY, CDR2 FYNNEI. DNA for the CDR3: TGTGCCAGCAGTGAACAGTCGGGTACTGAAGCTTTCTTT. Translation: CASSEQSGTEAFF.